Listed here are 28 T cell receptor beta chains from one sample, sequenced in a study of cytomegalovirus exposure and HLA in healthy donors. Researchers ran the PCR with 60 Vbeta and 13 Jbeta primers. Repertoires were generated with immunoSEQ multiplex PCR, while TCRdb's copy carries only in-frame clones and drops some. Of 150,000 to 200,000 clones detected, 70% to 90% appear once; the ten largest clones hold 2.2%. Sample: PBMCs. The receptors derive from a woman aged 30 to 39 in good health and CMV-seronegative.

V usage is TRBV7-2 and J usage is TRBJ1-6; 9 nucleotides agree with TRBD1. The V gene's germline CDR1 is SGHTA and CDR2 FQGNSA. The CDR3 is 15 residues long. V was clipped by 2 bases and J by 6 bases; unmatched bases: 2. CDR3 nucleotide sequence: TGTGCCAGCAGCTTACGGGGACAGGGTAATTCACCCCTCCACTTT. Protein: CASSLRGQGNSPLHF.

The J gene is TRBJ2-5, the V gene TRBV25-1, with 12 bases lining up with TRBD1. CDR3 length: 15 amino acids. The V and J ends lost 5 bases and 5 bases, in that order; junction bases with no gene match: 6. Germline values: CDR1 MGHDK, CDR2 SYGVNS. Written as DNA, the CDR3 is TGTGCCAGCAGTAAGCCCGGGACAGGGGGCGAGACCCAGTACTTC. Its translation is CASSKPGTGGETQYF.

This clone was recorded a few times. In DNA form, the CDR3 reads TGTGCCAGCAGTTTCGAGGGCCTCCCTCCCTACGAGCAGTACTTC. It specifies CASSFEGLPPYEQYF. The rearrangement links TRBV28 to TRBJ2-7, with D perhaps matching TRBD2 (5 bases). Trimming removed 3 bases at V and 2 bases at J, with 14 bases between. Germline assignment: CDR1 MDHEN and CDR2 SYDVKM. This CDR3 is built from 15 residues.

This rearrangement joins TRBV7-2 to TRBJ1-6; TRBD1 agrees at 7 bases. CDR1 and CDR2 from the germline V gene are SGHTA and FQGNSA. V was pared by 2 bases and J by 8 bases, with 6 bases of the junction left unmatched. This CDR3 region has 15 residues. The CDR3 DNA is TGTGCCAGCAGCTTACACAGGGGAGGTTATTCACCCCTCCACTTT. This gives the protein CASSLHRGGYSPLHF.

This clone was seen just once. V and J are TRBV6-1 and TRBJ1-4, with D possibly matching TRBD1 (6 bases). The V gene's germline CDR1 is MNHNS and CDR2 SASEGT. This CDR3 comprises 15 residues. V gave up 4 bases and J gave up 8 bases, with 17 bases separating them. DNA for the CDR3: TGTGCCAGCAGTGGCACAGGGACGCCGGGCGAAAAACTGTTTTTT. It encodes CASSGTGTPGEKLFF.

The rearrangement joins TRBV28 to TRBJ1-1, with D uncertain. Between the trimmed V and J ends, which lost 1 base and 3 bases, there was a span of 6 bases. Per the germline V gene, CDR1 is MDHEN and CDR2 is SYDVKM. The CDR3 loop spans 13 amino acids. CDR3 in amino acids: CASSLSGDTEAFF. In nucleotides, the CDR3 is TGTGCCAGCAGTTTATCAGGTGACACTGAAGCTTTCTTT.

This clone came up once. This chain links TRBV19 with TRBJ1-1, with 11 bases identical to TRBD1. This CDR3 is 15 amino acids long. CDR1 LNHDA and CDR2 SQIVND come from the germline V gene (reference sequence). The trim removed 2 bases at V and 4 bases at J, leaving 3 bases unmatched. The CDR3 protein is CASSIRTGGGTEAFF. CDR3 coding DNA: TGTGCCAGTAGTATACGGACAGGGGGCGGCACTGAAGCTTTCTTT.

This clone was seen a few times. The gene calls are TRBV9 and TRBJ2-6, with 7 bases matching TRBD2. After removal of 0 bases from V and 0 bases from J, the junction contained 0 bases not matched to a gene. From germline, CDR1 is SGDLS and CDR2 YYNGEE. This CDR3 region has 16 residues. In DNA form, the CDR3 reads TGTGCCAGCAGCGTAGGGGGGGGCTCTGGGGCCAACGTCCTGACTTTC. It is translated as CASSVGGGSGANVLTF.

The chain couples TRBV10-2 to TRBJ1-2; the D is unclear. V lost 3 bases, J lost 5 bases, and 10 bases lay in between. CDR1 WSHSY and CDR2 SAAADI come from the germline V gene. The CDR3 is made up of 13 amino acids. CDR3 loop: CASSESIGYGYTF. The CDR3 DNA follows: TGCGCCAGCAGTGAAAGTATCGGGTATGGCTACACCTTC.

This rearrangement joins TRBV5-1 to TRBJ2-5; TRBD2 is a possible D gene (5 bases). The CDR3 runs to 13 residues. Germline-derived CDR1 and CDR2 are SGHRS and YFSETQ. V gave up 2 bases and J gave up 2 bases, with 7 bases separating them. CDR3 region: CASSLEGQETQYF. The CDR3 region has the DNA TGCGCCAGCAGCTTAGAGGGACAAGAGACCCAGTACTTC.

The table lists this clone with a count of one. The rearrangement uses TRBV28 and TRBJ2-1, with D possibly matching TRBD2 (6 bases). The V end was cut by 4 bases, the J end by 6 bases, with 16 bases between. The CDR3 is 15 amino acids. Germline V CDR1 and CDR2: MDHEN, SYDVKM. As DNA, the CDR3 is TGTGCCAGCAGTTCGGGACTTCAAGGGGCCAATGAGCAGTTCTTC. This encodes CASSSGLQGANEQFF.

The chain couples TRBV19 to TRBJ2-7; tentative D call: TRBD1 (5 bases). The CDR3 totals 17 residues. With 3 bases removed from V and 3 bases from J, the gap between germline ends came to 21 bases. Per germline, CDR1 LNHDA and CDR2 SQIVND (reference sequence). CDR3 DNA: TGTGCCAGTAGTATTCCTATAGGGGTTATTGTAGGCTACGAGCAGTACTTC. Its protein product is CASSIPIGVIVGYEQYF.

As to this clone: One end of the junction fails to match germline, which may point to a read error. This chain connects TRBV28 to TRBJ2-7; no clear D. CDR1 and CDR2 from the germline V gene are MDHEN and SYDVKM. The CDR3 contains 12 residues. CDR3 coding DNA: TGTGCCAGCAGTTTAAGAGCTCCCCTCATAGACTTC. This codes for CASSLRAPLIDF. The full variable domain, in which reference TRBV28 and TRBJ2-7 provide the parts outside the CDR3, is DVKVTQSSRYLVKRTGEKVFLECVQDMDHENMFWYRQDPGLGLRLIYFSYDVKMKEKGDIPEGYSVSREKKERFSLILESASTNQTSMYLCASSLRAPLIDFGPGTRLTVT.

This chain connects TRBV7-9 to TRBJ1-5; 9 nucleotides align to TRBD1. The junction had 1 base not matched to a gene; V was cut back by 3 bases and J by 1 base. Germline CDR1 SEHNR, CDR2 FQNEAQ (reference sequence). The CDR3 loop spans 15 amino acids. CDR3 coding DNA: TGTGCCAGCAGCTTTGGGACAGGGAGCAATCAGCCCCAGCATTTT. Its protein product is CASSFGTGSNQPQHF. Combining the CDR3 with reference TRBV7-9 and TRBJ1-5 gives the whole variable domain DTGVSQNPRHKITKRGQNVTFRCDPISEHNRLYWYRQTLGQGPEFLTYFQNEAQLEKSRLLSDRFSAERPKGSFSTLEIQRTEQGDSAMYLCASSFGTGSNQPQHFGDGTRLSIL.

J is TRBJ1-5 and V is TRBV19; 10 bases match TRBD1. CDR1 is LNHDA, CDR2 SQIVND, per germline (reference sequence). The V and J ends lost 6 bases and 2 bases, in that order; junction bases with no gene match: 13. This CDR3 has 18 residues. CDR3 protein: CASSLTGGEVRGNQPQHF. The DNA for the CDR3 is TGTGCCAGTAGCTTGACAGGGGGCGAGGTTCGGGGCAATCAGCCCCAGCATTTT. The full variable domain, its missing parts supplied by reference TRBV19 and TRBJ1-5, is DGGITQSPKYLFRKEGQNVTLSCEQNLNHDAMYWYRQDPGQGLRLIYYSQIVNDFQKGDIAEGYSVSREKKESFPLTVTSAQKNPTAFYLCASSLTGGEVRGNQPQHFGDGTRLSIL.

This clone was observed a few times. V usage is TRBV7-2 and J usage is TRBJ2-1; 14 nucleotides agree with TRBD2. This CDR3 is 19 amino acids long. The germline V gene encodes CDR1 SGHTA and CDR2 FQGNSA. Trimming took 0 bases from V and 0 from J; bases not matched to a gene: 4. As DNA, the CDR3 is TGTGCCAGCAGCTTAGCCGGGACTAGCGGGGGAAGCTCCTACAATGAGCAGTTCTTC. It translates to CASSLAGTSGGSSYNEQFF.

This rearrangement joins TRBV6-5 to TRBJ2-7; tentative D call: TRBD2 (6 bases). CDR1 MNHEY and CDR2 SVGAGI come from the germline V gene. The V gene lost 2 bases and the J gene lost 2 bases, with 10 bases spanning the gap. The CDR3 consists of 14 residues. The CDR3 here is CASSYDAGPYEQYF. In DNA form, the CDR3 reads TGTGCCAGCAGTTACGATGCGGGACCCTACGAGCAGTACTTC.

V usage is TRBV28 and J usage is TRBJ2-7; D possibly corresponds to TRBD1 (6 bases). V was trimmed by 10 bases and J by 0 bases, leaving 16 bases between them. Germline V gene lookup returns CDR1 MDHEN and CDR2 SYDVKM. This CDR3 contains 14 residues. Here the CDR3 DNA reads TGTGCCACCAAGGGGACATTTACCTCCTACGAGCAGTACTTC. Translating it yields CATKGTFTSYEQYF.

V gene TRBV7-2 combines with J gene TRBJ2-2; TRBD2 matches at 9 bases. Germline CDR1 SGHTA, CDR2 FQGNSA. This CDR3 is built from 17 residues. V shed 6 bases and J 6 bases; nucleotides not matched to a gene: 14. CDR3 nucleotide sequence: TGTGCCAGCAGACTACTAAGGGTAGCGGGAGCGGCCGGGGAGCTGTTTTTT. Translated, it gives CASRLLRVAGAAGELFF.

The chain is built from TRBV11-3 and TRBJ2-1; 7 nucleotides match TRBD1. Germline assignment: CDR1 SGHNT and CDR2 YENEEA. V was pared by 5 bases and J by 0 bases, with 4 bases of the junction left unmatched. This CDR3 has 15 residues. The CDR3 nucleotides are TGTGCCAGCAGCCGACAGGGTCTCTCCTACAATGAGCAGTTCTTC. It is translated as CASSRQGLSYNEQFF.

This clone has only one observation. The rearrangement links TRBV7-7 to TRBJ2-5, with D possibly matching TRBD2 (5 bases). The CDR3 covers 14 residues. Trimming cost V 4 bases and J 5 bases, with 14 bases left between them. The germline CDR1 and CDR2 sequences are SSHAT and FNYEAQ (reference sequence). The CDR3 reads CASSSGPAGETQYF. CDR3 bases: TGTGCCAGCAGCTCGGGCCCTGCGGGCGAGACCCAGTACTTC.

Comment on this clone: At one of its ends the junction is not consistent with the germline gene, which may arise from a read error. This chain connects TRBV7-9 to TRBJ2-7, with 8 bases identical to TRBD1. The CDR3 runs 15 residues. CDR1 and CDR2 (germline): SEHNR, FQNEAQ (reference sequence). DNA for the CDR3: TGTTCCAGCAGCTCGAAGGGACAGGTTCCCTACGAGCAGTACTTC. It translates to CSSSSKGQVPYEQYF.

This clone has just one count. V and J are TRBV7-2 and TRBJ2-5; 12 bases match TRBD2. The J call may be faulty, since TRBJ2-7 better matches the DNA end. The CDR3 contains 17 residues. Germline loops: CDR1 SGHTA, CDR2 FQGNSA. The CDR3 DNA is TGTGCCAGCAGCTCCTACCTAGCGGGAGGGATGTCCAACGAGCAGTACTTC. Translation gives CASSSYLAGGMSNEQYF.

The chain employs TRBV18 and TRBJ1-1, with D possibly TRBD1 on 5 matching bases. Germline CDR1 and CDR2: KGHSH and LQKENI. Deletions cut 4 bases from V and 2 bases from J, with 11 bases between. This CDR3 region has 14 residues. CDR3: CASSQGPTNTEAFF. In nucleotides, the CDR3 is TGTGCCAGCTCACAGGGGCCCACTAACACTGAAGCTTTCTTT.

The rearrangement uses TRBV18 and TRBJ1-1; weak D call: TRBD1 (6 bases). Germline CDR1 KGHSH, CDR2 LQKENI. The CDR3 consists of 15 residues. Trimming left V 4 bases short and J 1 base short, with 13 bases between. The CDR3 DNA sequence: TGTGCCAGCTCACGTACGACAGGCCCGAACACTGAAGCTTTCTTT. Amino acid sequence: CASSRTTGPNTEAFF.

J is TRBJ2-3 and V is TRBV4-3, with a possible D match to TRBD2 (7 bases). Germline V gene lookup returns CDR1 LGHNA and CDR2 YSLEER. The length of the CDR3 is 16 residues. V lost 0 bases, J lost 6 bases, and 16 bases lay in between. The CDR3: CASSQDWRGGRDTQYF. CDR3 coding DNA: TGCGCCAGCAGCCAAGACTGGAGGGGGGGCAGGGATACGCAGTATTTT.

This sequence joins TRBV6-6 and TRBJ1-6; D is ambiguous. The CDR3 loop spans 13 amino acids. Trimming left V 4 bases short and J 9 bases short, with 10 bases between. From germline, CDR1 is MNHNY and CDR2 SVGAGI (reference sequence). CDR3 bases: TGTGCCAGCAGTTCCCAGGTTGGTTCACCCCTCCACTTT. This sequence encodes CASSSQVGSPLHF.

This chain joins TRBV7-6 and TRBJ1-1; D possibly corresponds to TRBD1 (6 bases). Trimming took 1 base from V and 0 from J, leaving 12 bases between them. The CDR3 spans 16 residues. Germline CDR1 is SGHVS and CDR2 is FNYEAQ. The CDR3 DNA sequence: TGTGCCAGCAGCTTAGGGGGAGGGGGGCTGAACACTGAAGCTTTCTTT. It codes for CASSLGGGGLNTEAFF.